This T cell receptor (beta chain) stems from a study of shared clonotypes between healthy human individuals (dated by TCRdb to 2020 to 2021). Concerning the study at large: The cohort included a few men and a couple of women between 18 and 49 years of age. Each donor's leukapheresis produced roughly between about 0.9 and 9.5 billion PBMCs. Different laboratories and diverse techniques were used to prepare libraries and sequence TCR repertoires, to increase sequencing depth and limit assay-specific biases. To estimate repertoire size and how much clonotype sharing occurs between individuals, the study deeply sequenced the blood TCR repertoires of 5 or 6 healthy adults. For each donor, CD4 naive and CD4 memory were each given three plates, CD8 naive was given two plates, and CD8 memory was given one plate. General conclusions and limits of the study: Sampling was limited to blood, and TCR repertoires in tissue likely differ from TCR repertoires in blood. Clonotypes shared by all four sorted-subset donors showed higher generation probabilities than non-shared clonotypes. Across a handful of donors, roughly 5.1% of naive CD4, roughly 3.5% of naive CD8, under 2.5% of memory CD4, and under 0.45% of memory CD8 clonotypes were shared. Pairwise subsampling led to the expectation that sequencing depth would affect the degree of clonotype sharing among donors. Larger estimated clonotype richness was generally found for naive subsets than for memory subsets. Incomplete sequencing was indicated by rarefaction of sorted-subset datasets, despite the large sequencing depth. The genetic and exposure-history diversity represented was limited by the small number of donors.

V is pruned by 4 bases and J by 4 bases, leaving 7 bases of the junction without a gene match. From the cysteine up to the phenylalanine, the CDR3 has a length of 14 residues. Here the CDR3 DNA is all that survives: 42 bases in frame from base 1. CDR1 GTSNPN and CDR2 SVGIG were looked up in the germline V gene (reference sequence). Of note for this clone: What antigen it recognizes has not been identified. Base qualities are not provided; no much larger clone lies one nucleotide away.

Using the deep immunoSEQ assay, TCR CDR3 regions were amplified from genomic DNA by multiplex PCR. Extracted genomic DNA from each cell subset was distributed evenly across all wells of several immunoSEQ 96-well plates, and each plate was treated as a replicate. For sorted subsets, roughly 200 ng genomic DNA, equal to tens of thousands of T cell genomes, was loaded into each replicate PCR. The purified libraries were quantified using a Qubit 3.0 fluorometer, sized with a Bioanalyzer 2100, and then quantified again using the KAPA Library Quantification kit. Every immunoSEQ 96-well plate was sequenced on a dedicated single-read 150-cycle Illumina NextSeq 550 flow cell. Under the source paper's analysis protocol: Because the immunoSEQ output included only junctional sequences and no quality scores, the filtering could not be the same as the filtering used for full-length reads. To assign V/J genes and CDR3, sequences were annotated against IMGT germline references using PyIR, a Python wrapper for IgBLAST v1.9. Reads with weak V/J assignments (E-value above 1e-6), missing CDR3, stop codons, out-of-frame junctions, or ambiguous translated residues were removed. V3J clonotypes were defined as sequences sharing the same inferred V gene, J gene, and CDR3 amino acid sequence. Percentage overlap between repertoires was computed as shared unique clonotypes divided by the size of the smaller repertoire. Richness of each repertoire was evaluated using RTK rarefaction, the Chao1 estimator, and Recon v2.1 estimates of unobserved clonotypes. For all TCRbeta clonotypes obtained by the gDNA method from a few donors, generation probabilities were computed with OLGA. Held by TCRdb, this immuneACCESS table contains in-frame sequences only and omits some clones. Under half of the omission traces to an unresolved V gene where checked; the cause of the rest is unknown. V, J and clone size reflect that table, while D and trimming were determined from the DNA. In all, the sample holds roughly 760,000 clones, and less than 85% of those were seen once. The ten top clones hold under 2% of the sample.

Healthy HIV-negative adults with no recently reported acute infections or vaccinations were included as donors. All donors were Caucasian adults living in Nashville, Tennessee, USA. CD4+ T cells were enriched through magnetic negative selection, after which naive cells were positively selected on CD45RA and the remaining negative fraction served as the memory subset. Blood was collected by leukapheresis, and PBMCs were isolated by Ficoll-Histopaque density gradient centrifugation and then cryopreserved in liquid nitrogen vapor phase. Analytical flow cytometry was used to check the purity and quantity of each magnetically sorted T cell population. Each sorted fraction had its genomic DNA isolated and then quantified by UV absorbance on a Nanodrop 2000c.

The receptor was isolated from a woman in her 30s in good health. Specimen: memory CD4+ T cells sorted from blood. The label giving this sample's cell subset or site can be read as: CD45RA-negative fraction. The chain is made from TRBV30 and TRBJ1-1; TRBD1 agrees with 9 junctional bases. The CDR3 has the sequence CAWILGTGSTEAFF. The DNA sequence is given as TGTGCCTGGATCCTCGGGACAGGGTCCACTGAAGCTTTCTTT. Full variable domain (CDR3 extended with the reference TRBV30 and TRBJ1-1 proteins): SQTIHQWPATLVQPVGSPLSLECTVEGTSNPNLYWYRQAAGRGLQLLFYSVGIGQISSEVPQNLSASRPQDRQFILSSKKLLLSDSGFYLCAWILGTGSTEAFFGQGTRLTVV.